This T cell receptor beta chain was documented in a study of shared clonotypes between healthy human individuals. TCRdb's table, derived via immunoSEQ multiplex PCR, lists solely in-frame clones and lacks some. The repertoire has around 1.9 million clones, roughly 91% of them found once; the top ten carry around 1.7%. The CDR3 spans 13 residues. CDR1 is MDHEN and CDR2 is SYDVKM in the germline V gene. Losses at the gene ends were 3 bases for V and 6 bases for J; bases not matched to a gene: 2. Naive-designated CD8 cells lacked CD45RO, were positively enriched for CCR7, and omitted terminally differentiated effector memory CD45RA+ cells. None of the donors, who were healthy HIV-negative adults, had recently had acute infections or vaccinations.

The TCR originated in a man between 18 and 35 years old in good health. Some clones in this sample may be carry-over from other donors' samples. The chain couples TRBV28 to TRBJ2-1, with 7 bases fitting TRBD2. Sample: naive CD8+ T cells from PBMCs. CDR3 DNA sequence: TGTGCCAGCAGTTTGGGGGGGGGCAATGAGCAGTTCTTC. Translated, it gives CASSLGGGNEQFF.